Given below is one T cell receptor beta chain in context. Its specificity is unknown. This entry belongs to a study of CD8 T cells in ankylosing spondylitis. Notes on the study in general: Disease-linked clones had a CD8+ phenotype and relatively low frequency in peripheral blood. Matched ankylosing spondylitis synovial fluid reportedly contained a significantly enriched population of disease-linked clones. The study identified a TCR beta motif of under ten highly homologous variants that appeared characteristic of ankylosing spondylitis blood.

CDR3 length equals 15 residues. Germline V gene data show CDR1 as SGHRS and CDR2 as YFSETQ. Between the trimmed V and J ends, which lost 6 bases and 1 base, there was a span of 16 bases. Libraries of TCR beta came from quantitative 5'-RACE with molecular barcodes. TCRdb fed the 5' RACE reads into MiXCR, producing one record per CDR3 protein. Here the sample spans 700,000 or so distinct CDR3 sequences, around 17% being singletons. The chain joins TRBV5-1 to TRBJ1-1, with a weak D call TRBD1 (5 bases). The sample taken for sequencing was blood, either unsorted or a sorted T cell fraction (not recorded which). The receptor was isolated from a male donor with ankylosing spondylitis. The CDR3 loop is CASNPGWNPNTEAFF. CDR3 nucleotide sequence: TGCGCCAGCAATCCAGGGTGGAATCCGAACACTGAAGCTTTCTTT.